A selection of T cell receptor beta chains follows, all from one sample in a study of cytomegalovirus exposure and HLA in healthy donors. This table comes from immunoSEQ multiplex PCR, and its TCRdb copy is limited to in-frame clones, with some not included. The profile shows some 140,000 clones, 75% to 90% of them singletons. The sequencing sample was made of PBMCs. These receptors came from a woman aged 25 to 39 in good health and CMV-seropositive. Each CDR3 is given with its conserved first and last residue. Fields, in order: clone size, J gene, D gene, V gene, CDR3 protein, CDR3 DNA. The D gene is left open where the match is weak. Size tells how often a clone was seen (once, few, many) or the class of an expanded clone, and some rows leave it out.

abundance: NA
j_gene: TRBJ2-1
d_gene: NA
v_gene: TRBV7-6
CDR3aa: CASSLTGPPENEQFF
CDR3nt: TGTGCCAGCAGCTTGACAGGTCCCCCTGAGAATGAGCAGTTCTTC

abundance: NA
j_gene: TRBJ2-7
d_gene: NA
v_gene: TRBV10-2
CDR3aa: CASSESDRTYEQYF
CDR3nt: TGCGCCAGCAGTGAGTCAGACAGAACCTACGAGCAGTACTTC

abundance: NA
j_gene: TRBJ2-7
d_gene: TRBD2
v_gene: TRBV14
CDR3aa: CASSQDPPTGRARYEQYF
CDR3nt: TGTGCCAGCAGCCAAGATCCCCCTACCGGGAGGGCCAGGTACGAGCAGTACTTC

abundance: NA
j_gene: TRBJ1-5
d_gene: NA
v_gene: TRBV2
CDR3aa: CASGASRAHNQPQHF
CDR3nt: TGTGCCAGCGGGGCCTCCCGGGCCCATAATCAGCCCCAGCATTTT

abundance: NA
j_gene: TRBJ1-2
d_gene: NA
v_gene: TRBV28
CDR3aa: CASSFEQYGHRYNYGYTF
CDR3nt: TGTGCCAGCAGTTTTGAACAGTATGGACATAGATATAACTATGGCTACACCTTC

abundance: NA
j_gene: TRBJ2-7
d_gene: TRBD1
v_gene: TRBV27
CDR3aa: CASTYNPGQTYEQYF
CDR3nt: TGTGCCAGCACCTACAACCCGGGACAGACCTACGAGCAGTACTTC

abundance: NA
j_gene: TRBJ1-5
d_gene: NA
v_gene: TRBV28
CDR3aa: CASTAPVFRGQPQHF
CDR3nt: TGTGCCAGCACAGCCCCAGTGTTTCGGGGTCAGCCCCAGCATTTT

abundance: NA
j_gene: TRBJ2-4
d_gene: NA
v_gene: TRBV10-1
CDR3aa: CASSESTLLEDIQYF
CDR3nt: TGCGCCAGCAGTGAGTCAACCCTCTTGGAGGACATTCAGTACTTC

abundance: few
j_gene: TRBJ2-3
d_gene: TRBD2
v_gene: TRBV7-3
CDR3aa: CASSLTSGTDTQYF
CDR3nt: TGTGCCAGCAGCTTAACTAGCGGGACAGATACGCAGTATTTT

abundance: NA
j_gene: TRBJ2-5
d_gene: NA
v_gene: TRBV29-1
CDR3aa: CSVVEGGETQYF
CDR3nt: TGCAGCGTTGTGGAGGGCGGAGAGACCCAGTACTTC

abundance: NA
j_gene: TRBJ2-1
d_gene: NA
v_gene: TRBV11-2
CDR3aa: CASFPSMGPYNEQFF
CDR3nt: TGTGCCAGCTTCCCCTCTATGGGCCCCTACAATGAGCAGTTCTTC

abundance: NA
j_gene: TRBJ2-2
d_gene: TRBD1
v_gene: TRBV5-1
CDR3aa: CASSTGQVNTGELFF
CDR3nt: TGCGCCAGCAGCACAGGACAGGTTAACACCGGGGAGCTGTTTTTT

abundance: NA
j_gene: TRBJ1-4
d_gene: TRBD1
v_gene: TRBV15
CDR3aa: CATSREGTGWNEKLFF
CDR3nt: TGTGCCACCAGCAGAGAGGGGACAGGGTGGAATGAAAAACTGTTTTTT

abundance: NA
j_gene: TRBJ2-2
d_gene: TRBD2
v_gene: TRBV7-3
CDR3aa: CASSLASGNTGELFF
CDR3nt: TGTGCCAGCAGCTTAGCTAGCGGGAACACCGGGGAGCTGTTTTTT

abundance: NA
j_gene: TRBJ1-5
d_gene: TRBD1
v_gene: TRBV7-2
CDR3aa: CASSPGTGLRDQPQHF
CDR3nt: TGTGCCAGCAGCCCCGGGACAGGGCTTAGGGATCAGCCCCAGCATTTT

abundance: NA
j_gene: TRBJ2-7
d_gene: TRBD1
v_gene: TRBV6-5
CDR3aa: CASSYSGQSYEQYF
CDR3nt: TGTGCCAGCAGTTACTCGGGACAGTCCTACGAGCAGTACTTC

abundance: NA
j_gene: TRBJ1-6
d_gene: NA
v_gene: TRBV5-4
CDR3aa: CASSLWAGRSPNSPLHF
CDR3nt: TGTGCCAGCAGCTTGTGGGCAGGTCGGTCGCCAAATTCACCCCTCCACTTT

abundance: NA
j_gene: TRBJ2-5
d_gene: TRBD2
v_gene: TRBV9
CDR3aa: CASSVVPAGGQETQYF
CDR3nt: TGTGCCAGCAGCGTAGTTCCCGCGGGAGGGCAAGAGACCCAGTACTTC

abundance: NA
j_gene: TRBJ2-3
d_gene: NA
v_gene: TRBV2
CDR3aa: CASSGTLLHASDTQYF
CDR3nt: TGTGCCAGCAGTGGGACACTCCTCCACGCATCAGATACGCAGTATTTT

abundance: NA
j_gene: TRBJ1-5
d_gene: NA
v_gene: TRBV19
CDR3aa: CASNRGSNQPQHF
CDR3nt: TGTGCCAGTAATAGGGGTAGCAATCAGCCCCAGCATTTT

abundance: NA
j_gene: TRBJ1-1
d_gene: NA
v_gene: TRBV5-1
CDR3aa: CASSLEGQNTEAFF
CDR3nt: TGCGCCAGCAGCCTGGAGGGACAGAACACTGAAGCTTTCTTT

abundance: NA
j_gene: TRBJ2-7
d_gene: TRBD2
v_gene: TRBV5-6
CDR3aa: CASTPDTGLAGEQYF
CDR3nt: TGTGCCAGCACCCCTGACACGGGACTAGCGGGGGAGCAGTACTTC

abundance: few
j_gene: TRBJ1-2
d_gene: NA
v_gene: TRBV9
CDR3aa: CASSVSSRTRDGYTF
CDR3nt: TGTGCCAGCAGCGTATCTTCTCGGACCAGGGATGGCTACACCTTC

abundance: NA
j_gene: TRBJ2-5
d_gene: TRBD2
v_gene: TRBV11-2
CDR3aa: CASSLAGRRGTQYF
CDR3nt: TGTGCCAGCAGTTTAGCGGGCCGGCGGGGGACCCAGTACTTC

abundance: NA
j_gene: TRBJ2-1
d_gene: TRBD2
v_gene: TRBV9
CDR3aa: CASSVGSGIYNEQFF
CDR3nt: TGTGCCAGCAGCGTAGGGAGCGGGATATACAATGAGCAGTTCTTC

abundance: NA
j_gene: TRBJ1-6
d_gene: NA
v_gene: TRBV6-6
CDR3aa: CASSYWGGSDNSPLHF
CDR3nt: TGTGCCAGCAGTTACTGGGGGGGTTCGGATAATTCACCCCTCCACTTT

abundance: few
j_gene: TRBJ2-1
d_gene: NA
v_gene: TRBV5-1
CDR3aa: CASRSRANHEQFF
CDR3nt: TGCGCCAGCAGGTCCAGGGCAAACCATGAGCAGTTCTTC

abundance: NA
j_gene: TRBJ2-2
d_gene: TRBD2
v_gene: TRBV29-1
CDR3aa: CSVLLAGRNTGELFF
CDR3nt: TGCAGCGTGCTACTAGCGGGGCGGAACACCGGGGAGCTGTTTTTT

abundance: NA
j_gene: TRBJ1-4
d_gene: TRBD1
v_gene: TRBV5-6
CDR3aa: CASSYRTGLTNEKLFF
CDR3nt: TGTGCCAGCAGCTACCGGACAGGTCTCACTAATGAAAAACTGTTTTTT

abundance: NA
j_gene: TRBJ1-4
d_gene: TRBD1
v_gene: TRBV29-1
CDR3aa: CSVSGQGNEKLFF
CDR3nt: TGCAGCGTGTCGGGACAGGGGAATGAAAAACTGTTTTTT

abundance: NA
j_gene: TRBJ2-5
d_gene: TRBD1
v_gene: TRBV4-1
CDR3aa: CASSPAGTGAQETQYF
CDR3nt: TGCGCCAGCAGCCCCGCCGGGACAGGGGCTCAAGAGACCCAGTACTTC

abundance: NA
j_gene: TRBJ2-7
d_gene: TRBD1
v_gene: TRBV6-1
CDR3aa: CASSEGDRVYEQYF
CDR3nt: TGTGCCAGCAGTGAAGGTGACAGGGTCTACGAGCAGTACTTC

abundance: NA
j_gene: TRBJ2-7
d_gene: TRBD2
v_gene: TRBV7-9
CDR3aa: CASSRNRTSGGEQYF
CDR3nt: TGTGCCAGCAGCCGAAACCGGACTAGCGGAGGAGAGCAGTACTTC

abundance: NA
j_gene: TRBJ2-7
d_gene: NA
v_gene: TRBV4-1
CDR3aa: CASSQEHRAGYEQYF
CDR3nt: TGCGCCAGCAGCCAAGAACACAGGGCCGGTTACGAGCAGTACTTC

abundance: NA
j_gene: TRBJ2-1
d_gene: TRBD2
v_gene: TRBV27
CDR3aa: CASSSQRGGRDEQFF
CDR3nt: TGTGCCAGCAGTTCCCAGCGGGGGGGCCGCGATGAGCAGTTCTTC

abundance: NA
j_gene: TRBJ2-7
d_gene: TRBD2
v_gene: TRBV6-1
CDR3aa: CATTLAGGGEQYF
CDR3nt: TGTGCCACGACACTAGCGGGAGGAGGCGAGCAGTACTTC

abundance: NA
j_gene: TRBJ2-7
d_gene: TRBD2
v_gene: TRBV18
CDR3aa: CASSANLGGAPGLAGVNSYEQYF
CDR3nt: TGTGCCAGCTCTGCAAACCTCGGGGGCGCCCCGGGACTAGCGGGAGTGAACTCCTACGAGCAGTACTTC

abundance: once
j_gene: TRBJ1-2
d_gene: TRBD1
v_gene: TRBV5-4
CDR3aa: CASRAMTGGSYGYTF
CDR3nt: TGTGCCAGCAGGGCTATGACAGGGGGGAGCTATGGCTACACCTTC

abundance: NA
j_gene: TRBJ1-2
d_gene: NA
v_gene: TRBV15
CDR3aa: CATSRDRGLRHGYTF
CDR3nt: TGTGCCACCAGCAGAGATCGGGGTCTCAGGCATGGCTACACCTTC

abundance: NA
j_gene: TRBJ1-6
d_gene: NA
v_gene: TRBV5-1
CDR3aa: CASSLRTGSYSPLHF
CDR3nt: TGCGCCAGCAGCTTGAGAACAGGGAGTTATTCACCCCTCCACTTT

abundance: NA
j_gene: TRBJ1-5
d_gene: NA
v_gene: TRBV19
CDR3aa: CASGSRSVNQPQHF
CDR3nt: TGTGCCAGTGGTTCCCGGAGTGTTAATCAGCCCCAGCATTTT

abundance: NA
j_gene: TRBJ1-5
d_gene: NA
v_gene: TRBV6-1
CDR3aa: CASSDSPSGHQPQHF
CDR3nt: TGTGCCAGCAGTGATTCCCCCAGTGGGCATCAGCCCCAGCATTTT

abundance: NA
j_gene: TRBJ2-1
d_gene: TRBD2
v_gene: TRBV5-1
CDR3aa: CASSLEASGRKAQFF
CDR3nt: TGCGCCAGCAGCTTGGAGGCTAGCGGGAGGAAAGCACAGTTCTTC

abundance: once
j_gene: TRBJ2-7
d_gene: NA
v_gene: TRBV6-6
CDR3aa: CASSLDTDEQYF
CDR3nt: TGTGCCAGCAGCCTGGACACGGACGAGCAGTACTTC

abundance: once
j_gene: TRBJ2-7
d_gene: NA
v_gene: TRBV6-1
CDR3aa: CASSRRFDEQYF
CDR3nt: TGTGCCAGCAGTAGGCGGTTCGACGAGCAGTACTTC

abundance: NA
j_gene: TRBJ1-2
d_gene: TRBD1
v_gene: TRBV2
CDR3aa: CASILDRGVGYTF
CDR3nt: TGTGCCAGCATCCTGGACAGGGGCGTTGGCTACACCTTC

abundance: NA
j_gene: TRBJ1-5
d_gene: NA
v_gene: TRBV27
CDR3aa: CASSYNSNQPQHF
CDR3nt: TGTGCCAGCAGTTATAATAGCAATCAGCCCCAGCATTTT